A single sample gave rise to the 27 T cell receptor beta chains below, sequenced in a study of T cell responses to AZD1222 COVID-19 vaccine. Generated by immunoSEQ multiplex PCR, the TCRdb table keeps only in-frame clones and is missing some. Counted here are 120,000 to 150,000 clones, roughly 84% occurring once; the ten biggest clones make up 5% to 5.5%. The specimen comprised peripheral blood, sampled 28 days after the second AZD1222 dose. The receptor set was obtained from an adult who received the AZD1222 COVID-19 vaccine.

V usage is TRBV6-1 and J usage is TRBJ2-2; possible D gene TRBD1, 5 bases. V lost 2 bases to trimming and J lost 4 bases, with 11 bases between them. This CDR3 is 15 amino acids long. Germline-derived CDR1 and CDR2 are MNHNS and SASEGT. CDR3 bases: TGTGCCAGCAGTGAACGGCATGGGGCCACCGGGGAGCTGTTTTTT. Amino acids: CASSERHGATGELFF.

V usage is TRBV28 and J usage is TRBJ1-1; D is ambiguous. CDR1 is MDHEN, CDR2 SYDVKM, per germline. CDR3 length: 11 amino acids. Trimming left V 3 bases short and J 11 bases short, with 10 bases between. For the CDR3, the DNA is TGTGCCAGCAGTTTGACCCTCGAGGCTTTCTTT. It specifies CASSLTLEAFF.

V usage is TRBV9 and J usage is TRBJ2-7; 10 nucleotides match TRBD2. Trimming cost V 0 bases and J 7 bases; bases outside gene matches: 10. CDR3 length: 16 amino acids. Germline V CDR1 and CDR2: SGDLS, YYNGEE. The chain's CDR3 is CASSVEKRGGLWEQYF. The CDR3 DNA reads as TGTGCCAGCAGCGTAGAAAAGCGGGGGGGACTATGGGAGCAGTACTTC.

The chain joins TRBV5-4 to TRBJ1-2, with 7 bases fitting TRBD1. V shed 4 bases and J 4 bases; nucleotides not matched to a gene: 7. This CDR3 contains 14 residues. Germline CDR1 reads SGHNT; CDR2 reads YYREEE (reference sequence). The CDR3 here is CASSPRGPGYGYTF. CDR3 in DNA: TGTGCCAGCAGCCCGAGGGGGCCAGGCTATGGCTACACCTTC.

The chain joins TRBV5-1 to TRBJ1-6, with 9 nucleotides matching TRBD1. This CDR3 contains 14 residues. Germline-derived CDR1 and CDR2 are SGHRS and YFSETQ. V shed 3 bases and J 5 bases; nucleotides not matched to a gene: 0. The CDR3 DNA is TGCGCCAGCAGCTGGACAGGGGATAATTCACCCCTCCACTTT. It yields the protein CASSWTGDNSPLHF.

CDR3 residues: CASSTLWGGQETQYF. DNA for the CDR3: TGTGCCAGCAGCACTCTATGGGGAGGACAAGAGACCCAGTACTTC. This chain connects TRBV6-5 to TRBJ2-5; a possible D gene is TRBD2 (6 bases). Germline V gene lookup returns CDR1 MNHEY and CDR2 SVGAGI. This CDR3 has 15 amino acids. Trimming pared 6 bases from V and 2 bases from J, leaving 16 bases between.

This sequence joins TRBV27 and TRBJ2-7; 7 bases fit TRBD2. From germline, CDR1 is MNHEY and CDR2 SMNVEV (reference sequence). This CDR3 comprises 15 residues. V gave up 2 bases and J gave up 7 bases; unmatched junction bases: 11. This chain's CDR3 is CASSLVGGGPYEQYF. The CDR3 DNA reads as TGTGCCAGCAGTTTAGTCGGGGGAGGGCCTTATGAGCAGTACTTC.

This sequence joins TRBV27 and TRBJ2-2, with TRBD1 as a possible D gene (6 bases). The CDR3 extends over 14 amino acids. Between the trimmed V and J ends, which lost 6 bases and 4 bases, there was a span of 12 bases. Germline loops: CDR1 MNHEY, CDR2 SMNVEV (reference sequence). The CDR3 loop is CASRRDTFTGELFF. CDR3 nucleotide sequence: TGTGCCAGCAGAAGGGACACATTCACCGGGGAGCTGTTTTTT.

The rearrangement joins TRBV18 to TRBJ1-1, with D tentatively TRBD1 (5 bases). V was trimmed by 2 bases and J by 4 bases, leaving 14 bases between them. The CDR3 consists of 15 residues. Per germline, CDR1 KGHSH and CDR2 LQKENI. The CDR3 protein is CASSPGRAGGTEAFF. In DNA form, the CDR3 reads TGTGCCAGCTCACCAGGCCGAGCCGGGGGCACTGAAGCTTTCTTT.

The chain links TRBV7-8 to TRBJ2-7; 12 bases are shared with TRBD2. The CDR3 totals 15 residues. With 3 bases clipped from V and 2 bases from J, the junction kept 2 bases outside the gene matches. Germline CDR1 reads SGHVS; CDR2 reads FQNEAQ. In DNA, the CDR3 is TGTGCCAGCAGCTTGACTAGCGGGAGTGCCTACGAGCAGTACTTC. Translating gives CASSLTSGSAYEQYF.

The V and J genes are TRBV5-6 and TRBJ1-3, with 11 bases lining up with TRBD1. The CDR3 is 17 amino acids. The V and J ends lost 4 bases and 4 bases, in that order; junction bases with no gene match: 10. CDR1 and CDR2 (germline): SGHDT, YYEEEE. Written as DNA, the CDR3 is TGTGCCAGCAGCATGGACAGGGGGCAAATGTACGGAAACACCATATATTTT. It is translated as CASSMDRGQMYGNTIYF.

The chain recombines TRBV2 with TRBJ1-2; possibly TRBD1 for D (6 bases). The CDR3 sequence is 14 residues long. V was clipped by 6 bases and J by 4 bases, with 15 bases between them. Looked up from germline, CDR1 is SNHLY and CDR2 is FYNNEI. CDR3 sequence: CASRESGAVYGYTF. CDR3 coding DNA: TGTGCCAGCAGAGAATCGGGGGCGGTCTATGGCTACACCTTC.

V gene TRBV5-1 combines with J gene TRBJ2-7, with 10 nucleotides matching TRBD1. V lost 2 bases to trimming and J lost 3 bases; unmatched junction nucleotides: 5. There are 15 residues in the CDR3. Germline CDR1 SGHRS, CDR2 YFSETQ. Written as DNA, the CDR3 is TGCGCCAGCAGCTTCGGGACAGGGGAAAACTACGAGCAGTACTTC. Translating gives CASSFGTGENYEQYF. Looking up the rest from reference TRBV5-1 and TRBJ2-7 gives the full variable domain: KAGVTQTPRYLIKTRGQQVTLSCSPISGHRSVSWYQQTPGQGLQFLFEYFSETQRNKGNFPGRFSGRQFSNSRSEMNVSTLELGDSALYLCASSFGTGENYEQYFGPGTRLTVT.

This clone has a handful of counts. The chain couples TRBV28 to TRBJ2-7; D could derive from TRBD1 or TRBD2 (6 bases each). The V gene lost 7 bases and the J gene lost 5 bases, with 21 bases spanning the gap. The CDR3 totals 15 residues. Per germline, CDR1 MDHEN and CDR2 SYDVKM. This CDR3 is CASIPGAEAFHEQYF. In nucleotides, the CDR3 is TGTGCCAGCATCCCGGGGGCAGAGGCTTTCCACGAGCAGTACTTC.

The rearrangement links TRBV15 to TRBJ2-1; 8 nucleotides line up with TRBD2. The length of the CDR3 is 15 residues. V trimming: 0 bases; J trimming: 6 bases; junction bases outside the gene matches: 4. CDR1 and CDR2 from the germline V gene are LNHNV and YYDKDF (reference sequence). The DNA for the CDR3 is TGTGCCACCAGCAGAGACCCCGGGACTAGCAATGAGCAGTTCTTC. This gives the protein CATSRDPGTSNEQFF.

This sequence joins TRBV5-1 and TRBJ1-2; 7 nucleotides agree with TRBD1. V dropped 0 bases and J dropped 7; count of bases not matched to a gene: 12. There are 16 residues in the CDR3. The germline V gene has CDR1 SGHRS and CDR2 YFSETQ. DNA of the CDR3: TGCGCCAGCAGCTTGGTCTTGGGACAGCGTGAGGGTGGCTACACCTTC. Protein sequence: CASSLVLGQREGGYTF.

V usage is TRBV12-5 and J usage is TRBJ1-4, with D tentatively TRBD1 (6 bases). Per germline, CDR1 LGHNT and CDR2 FRNRAP. The CDR3 loop spans 12 amino acids. Deletions cut 5 bases from V and 16 bases from J, with 17 bases between. CDR3 sequence reads: CASGLETGGPFF. Written as DNA, the CDR3 is TGTGCTAGTGGTCTGGAGACAGGAGGGCCGTTTTTT.

Worth noting for this clone: The same CDR3 can be traced to other DNA sequences in this sample. This chain links TRBV18 with TRBJ2-3; D not resolved. Germline CDR1 KGHSH, CDR2 LQKENI. The CDR3 consists of 13 residues. The V gene lost 6 bases and the J gene lost 0 bases, with 7 bases spanning the gap. In DNA form, the CDR3 reads TGTGCCAGCTCCCCGCCTAGCACAGATACGCAGTATTTT. This encodes CASSPPSTDTQYF.

The rearrangement uses TRBV30 and TRBJ2-4, with D possibly matching TRBD2 (6 bases). CDR1 and CDR2 from the germline V gene are GTSNPN and SVGIG (reference sequence). This CDR3 is 14 amino acids long. Between the trimmed V and J ends, which lost 5 bases and 0 bases, there was a span of 11 bases. CDR3: CAWGTGLAKNIQYF. CDR3 nucleotide sequence: TGTGCCTGGGGGACTGGGTTAGCCAAAAACATTCAGTACTTC. The full variable domain, its missing parts supplied by reference TRBV30 and TRBJ2-4, is SQTIHQWPATLVQPVGSPLSLECTVEGTSNPNLYWYRQAAGRGLQLLFYSVGIGQISSEVPQNLSASRPQDRQFILSSKKLLLSDSGFYLCAWGTGLAKNIQYFGAGTRLSVL.

The chain uses TRBV7-9 and TRBJ2-1, with 12 nucleotides matching TRBD2. CDR3 length: 15 residues. V lost 8 bases and J lost 2; bases outside the gene matches: 4. Looked up from germline, CDR1 is SEHNR and CDR2 is FQNEAQ (reference sequence). The CDR3 nucleotides read TGTGCCAGCTGCCTAGCGGGAGGGCCCTACAATGAGCAGTTCTTC. Its translation: CASCLAGGPYNEQFF. The whole variable domain, remainder taken from reference TRBV7-9 and TRBJ2-1, is DTGVSQNPRHKITKRGQNVTFRCDPISEHNRLYWYRQTLGQGPEFLTYFQNEAQLEKSRLLSDRFSAERPKGSFSTLEIQRTEQGDSAMYLCASCLAGGPYNEQFFGPGTRLTVL.

This chain joins TRBV6-5 and TRBJ1-3, with TRBD1 as a possible D gene (5 bases). The V end was cut by 6 bases, the J end by 0 bases, with 9 bases between. CDR3 length: 14 amino acids. From germline, CDR1 is MNHEY and CDR2 SVGAGI. CDR3 DNA sequence: TGTGCCAGCAGGGCGACAGTCTCTGGAAACACCATATATTTT. Its translation: CASRATVSGNTIYF.

DNA of the CDR3: TGTGCCAGCAGTGCTGGCACCAACACTGAAGCTTTCTTT. Protein sequence: CASSAGTNTEAFF. The chain uses TRBV25-1 and TRBJ1-1, with unresolved D. In germline, CDR1 is MGHDK, CDR2 SYGVNS. CDR3 length: 13 residues. The V and J ends lost 4 bases and 2 bases respectively, with 8 bases between them.

The gene calls are TRBV6-5 and TRBJ1-2; 7 nucleotides line up with TRBD1. The germline gives CDR1 MNHEY, CDR2 SVGAGI. CDR3 length: 13 amino acids. V lost 2 bases and J lost 14; bases outside the gene matches: 11. CDR3 region: CASSYPGTARATF. The CDR3 coding sequence is TGTGCCAGCAGTTACCCTGGGACAGCAAGAGCTACCTTC.

The chain recombines TRBV25-1 with TRBJ1-1; no clear D. V was cut by 6 bases and J by 1 base, with 9 bases left in between. The CDR3 is 13 residues long. Germline loops: CDR1 MGHDK, CDR2 SYGVNS. The CDR3 loop is CASSYSGNTEAFF. CDR3 sequence (DNA): TGTGCCAGCAGCTACTCAGGGAACACTGAAGCTTTCTTT.

In DNA form, the CDR3 reads TGTGCCAGTACCAACAGGGGGATGCAGACCCAGTACTTC. Encoded protein: CASTNRGMQTQYF. The chain employs TRBV19 and TRBJ2-5; 8 nucleotides agree with TRBD1. The CDR3 length is 13 residues. The J segment lost 6 bases and the V segment lost 7 bases, leaving 7 bases of the junction unmatched. Germline values: CDR1 LNHDA, CDR2 SQIVND (reference sequence).

The rearrangement uses TRBV2 and TRBJ1-4; D call uncertain. There are 17 residues in the CDR3. CDR1 is SNHLY, CDR2 FYNNEI, per germline. V lost 3 bases and J 4 bases, leaving 18 bases between the germline ends. The CDR3 DNA follows: TGTGCCAGCAGTGAGGTGGGCCGGAGAAGTTATAATGAAAAACTGTTTTTT. It yields the protein CASSEVGRRSYNEKLFF.

The J gene is TRBJ1-1, the V gene TRBV30; D is unresolved. Germline lookup yields CDR1 GTSNPN and CDR2 SVGIG (reference sequence). The V and J ends lost 8 bases and 0 bases respectively, with 7 bases between them. CDR3 length: 11 residues. The CDR3 DNA follows: TGTGCCCTGAGGGTGAACACTGAAGCTTTCTTT. It yields the protein CALRVNTEAFF. The full variable domain, rest sourced from reference TRBV30 and TRBJ1-1, is SQTIHQWPATLVQPVGSPLSLECTVEGTSNPNLYWYRQAAGRGLQLLFYSVGIGQISSEVPQNLSASRPQDRQFILSSKKLLLSDSGFYLCALRVNTEAFFGQGTRLTVV.